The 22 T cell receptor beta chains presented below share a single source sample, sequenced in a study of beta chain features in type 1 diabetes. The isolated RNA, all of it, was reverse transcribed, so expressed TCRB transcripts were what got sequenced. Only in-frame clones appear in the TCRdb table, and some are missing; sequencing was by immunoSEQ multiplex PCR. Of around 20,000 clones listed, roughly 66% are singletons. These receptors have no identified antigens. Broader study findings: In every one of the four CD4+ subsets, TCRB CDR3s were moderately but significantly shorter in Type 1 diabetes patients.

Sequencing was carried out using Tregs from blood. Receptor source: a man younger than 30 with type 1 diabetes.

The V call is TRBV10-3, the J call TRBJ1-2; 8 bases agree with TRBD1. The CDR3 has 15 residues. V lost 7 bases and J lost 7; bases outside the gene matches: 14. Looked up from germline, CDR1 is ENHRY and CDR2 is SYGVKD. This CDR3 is CAITPSRTGSGGYTF. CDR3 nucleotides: TGTGCCATCACCCCCTCCCGGACAGGGAGCGGTGGCTACACCTTC.

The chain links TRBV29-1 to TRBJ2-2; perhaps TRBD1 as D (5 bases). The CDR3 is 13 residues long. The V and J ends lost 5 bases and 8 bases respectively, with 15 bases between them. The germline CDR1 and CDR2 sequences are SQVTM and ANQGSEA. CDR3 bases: TGCAGCGTTAAAGCGCAGGGAAAGGGGGAGCTGTTTTTT. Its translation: CSVKAQGKGELFF.

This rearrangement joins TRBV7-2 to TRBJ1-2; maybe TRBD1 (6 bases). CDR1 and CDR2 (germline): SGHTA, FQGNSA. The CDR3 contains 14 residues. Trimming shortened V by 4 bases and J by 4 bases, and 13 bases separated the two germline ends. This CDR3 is CASSSAGTRYGYTF. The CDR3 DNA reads TGTGCCAGCAGCTCCGCCGGGACACGCTATGGCTACACCTTC. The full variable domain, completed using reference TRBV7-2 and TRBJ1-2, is GAGVSQSPSNKVTEKGKDVELRCDPISGHTALYWYRQSLGQGLEFLIYFQGNSAPDKSGLPSDRFSAERTGGSVSTLTIQRTQQEDSAVYLCASSSAGTRYGYTFGSGTRLTVV.

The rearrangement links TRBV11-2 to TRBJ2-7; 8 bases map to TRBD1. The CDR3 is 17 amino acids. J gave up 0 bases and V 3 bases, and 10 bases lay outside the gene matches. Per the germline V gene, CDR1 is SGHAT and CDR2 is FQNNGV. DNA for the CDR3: TGTGCCAGCAGCTTCCCATCCCAGGGGGCTTTCTCCTACGAGCAGTACTTC. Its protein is CASSFPSQGAFSYEQYF.

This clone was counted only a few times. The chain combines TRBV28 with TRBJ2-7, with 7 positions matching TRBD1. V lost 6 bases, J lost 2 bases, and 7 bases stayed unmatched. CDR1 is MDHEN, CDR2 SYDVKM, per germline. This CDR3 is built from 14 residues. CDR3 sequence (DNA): TGTGCCAGCAGGGATGGGACAGCTACCTACGAGCAGTACTTC. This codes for CASRDGTATYEQYF.

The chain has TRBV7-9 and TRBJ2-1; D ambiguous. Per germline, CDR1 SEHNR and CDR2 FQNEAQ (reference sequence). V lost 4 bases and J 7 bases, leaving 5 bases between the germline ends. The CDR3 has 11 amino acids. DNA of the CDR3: TGTGCCAGCAGCTATGAGAATGAGCAGTTCTTC. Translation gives CASSYENEQFF.

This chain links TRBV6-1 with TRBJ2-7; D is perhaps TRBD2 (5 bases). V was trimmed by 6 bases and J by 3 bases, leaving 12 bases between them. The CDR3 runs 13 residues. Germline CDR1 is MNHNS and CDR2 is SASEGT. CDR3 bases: TGTGCCAGCAGCGCGGGCTTTTTCTACGAGCAGTACTTC. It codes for CASSAGFFYEQYF.

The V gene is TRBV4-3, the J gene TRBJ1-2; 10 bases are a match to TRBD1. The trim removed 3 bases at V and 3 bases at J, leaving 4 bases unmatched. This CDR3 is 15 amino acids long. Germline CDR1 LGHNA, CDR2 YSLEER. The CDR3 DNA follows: TGCGCCAGCAGCCAGGACAGGGGGAGGGACTATGGCTACACCTTC. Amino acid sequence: CASSQDRGRDYGYTF.

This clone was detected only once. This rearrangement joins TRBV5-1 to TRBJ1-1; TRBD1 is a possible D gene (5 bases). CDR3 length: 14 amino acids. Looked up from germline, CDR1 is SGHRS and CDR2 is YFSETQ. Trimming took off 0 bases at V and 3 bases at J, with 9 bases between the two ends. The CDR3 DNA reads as TGCGCCAGCAGCTTGGCCCCCAGGGACACTGAAGCTTTCTTT. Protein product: CASSLAPRDTEAFF.

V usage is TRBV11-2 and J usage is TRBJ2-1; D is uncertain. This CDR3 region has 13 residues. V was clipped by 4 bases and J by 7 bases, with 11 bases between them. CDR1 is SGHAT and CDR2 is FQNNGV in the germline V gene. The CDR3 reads CASSSRHLNEQFF. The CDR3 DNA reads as TGTGCCAGCAGCTCAAGACATTTGAATGAGCAGTTCTTC.

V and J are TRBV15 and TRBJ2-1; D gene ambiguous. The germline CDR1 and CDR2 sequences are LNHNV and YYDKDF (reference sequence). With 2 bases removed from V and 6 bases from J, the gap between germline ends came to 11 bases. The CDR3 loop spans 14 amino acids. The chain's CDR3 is CATSRNSRLNEQFF. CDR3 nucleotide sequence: TGTGCCACCAGCAGAAATTCGCGTCTCAATGAGCAGTTCTTC.

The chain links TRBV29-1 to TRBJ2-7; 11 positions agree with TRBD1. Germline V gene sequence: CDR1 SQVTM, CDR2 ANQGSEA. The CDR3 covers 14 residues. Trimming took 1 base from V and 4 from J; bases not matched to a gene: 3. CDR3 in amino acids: CSVEGTGGGYEQYF. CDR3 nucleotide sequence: TGCAGCGTTGAAGGGACAGGGGGCGGATACGAGCAGTACTTC.

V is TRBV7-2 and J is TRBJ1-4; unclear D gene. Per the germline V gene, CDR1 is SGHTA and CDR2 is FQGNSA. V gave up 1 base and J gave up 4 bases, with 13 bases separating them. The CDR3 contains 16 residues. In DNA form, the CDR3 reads TGTGCCAGCAGCTTAGTTTTTACAGTCTATAATGAAAAACTGTTTTTT. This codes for CASSLVFTVYNEKLFF.

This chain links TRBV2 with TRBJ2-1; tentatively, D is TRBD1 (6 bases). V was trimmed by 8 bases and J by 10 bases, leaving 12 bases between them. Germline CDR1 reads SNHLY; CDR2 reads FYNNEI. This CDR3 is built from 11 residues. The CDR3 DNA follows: TGTGCCAGCCTGGGGGCGAAGGAGCAGTTCTTC. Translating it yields CASLGAKEQFF.

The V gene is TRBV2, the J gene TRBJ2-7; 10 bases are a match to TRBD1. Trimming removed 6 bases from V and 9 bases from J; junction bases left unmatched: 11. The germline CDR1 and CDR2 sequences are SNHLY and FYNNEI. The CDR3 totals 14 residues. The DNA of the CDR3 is TGTGCCAGCAGGTTGGGACAGGGGTGGTCTGGGCAGTACTTC. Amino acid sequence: CASRLGQGWSGQYF.

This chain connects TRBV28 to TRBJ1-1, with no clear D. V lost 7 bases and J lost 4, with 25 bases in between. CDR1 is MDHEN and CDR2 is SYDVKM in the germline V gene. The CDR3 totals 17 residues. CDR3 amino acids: CASIEAGAGRRSTEAFF. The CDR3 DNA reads TGTGCCAGCATTGAGGCCGGTGCGGGTCGTCGCTCCACTGAAGCTTTCTTT. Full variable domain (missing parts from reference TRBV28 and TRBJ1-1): DVKVTQSSRYLVKRTGEKVFLECVQDMDHENMFWYRQDPGLGLRLIYFSYDVKMKEKGDIPEGYSVSREKKERFSLILESASTNQTSMYLCASIEAGAGRRSTEAFFGQGTRLTVV.

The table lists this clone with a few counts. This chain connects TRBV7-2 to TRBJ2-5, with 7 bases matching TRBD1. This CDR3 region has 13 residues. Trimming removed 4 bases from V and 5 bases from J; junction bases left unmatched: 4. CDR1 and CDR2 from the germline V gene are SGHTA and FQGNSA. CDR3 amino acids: CASSSLDRETQYF. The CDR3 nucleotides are TGTGCCAGCAGCTCCCTGGACAGGGAGACCCAGTACTTC.

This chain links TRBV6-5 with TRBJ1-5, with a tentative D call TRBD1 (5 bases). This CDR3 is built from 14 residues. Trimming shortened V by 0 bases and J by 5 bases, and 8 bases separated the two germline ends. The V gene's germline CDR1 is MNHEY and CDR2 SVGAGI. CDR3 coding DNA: TGTGCCAGCAGTTACTCTCGGGGGGATCAGCCCCAGCATTTT. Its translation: CASSYSRGDQPQHF.

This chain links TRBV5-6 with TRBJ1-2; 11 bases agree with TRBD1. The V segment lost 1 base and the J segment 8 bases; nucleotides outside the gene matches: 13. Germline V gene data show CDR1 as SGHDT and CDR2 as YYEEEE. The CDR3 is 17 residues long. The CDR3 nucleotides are TGTGCCAGCAGCTTGTTTGATATCGGACAGGGGGCGCGAGGCTACACCTTC. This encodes CASSLFDIGQGARGYTF.

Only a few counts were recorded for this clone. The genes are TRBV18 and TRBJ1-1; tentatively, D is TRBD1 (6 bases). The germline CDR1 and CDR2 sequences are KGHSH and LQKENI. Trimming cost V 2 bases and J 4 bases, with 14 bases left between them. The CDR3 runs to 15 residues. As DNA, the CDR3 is TGTGCCAGCTCACCAGGGGCAGGGGCAGGCACTGAAGCTTTCTTT. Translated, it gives CASSPGAGAGTEAFF.

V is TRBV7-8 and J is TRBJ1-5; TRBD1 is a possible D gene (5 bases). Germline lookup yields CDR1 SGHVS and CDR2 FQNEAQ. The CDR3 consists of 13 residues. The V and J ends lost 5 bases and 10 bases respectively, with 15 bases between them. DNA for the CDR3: TGTGCCAGCAGCCCAGGGATCCGGGCCCCCCAGCATTTT. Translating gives CASSPGIRAPQHF.

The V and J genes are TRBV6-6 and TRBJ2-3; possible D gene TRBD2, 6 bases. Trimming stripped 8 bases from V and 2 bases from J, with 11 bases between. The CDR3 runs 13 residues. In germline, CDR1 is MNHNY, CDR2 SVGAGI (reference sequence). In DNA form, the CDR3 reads TGTGCCAGCGCAACGGGAGACACAGATACGCAGTATTTT. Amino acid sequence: CASATGDTDTQYF.